Below are 13 T cell receptor beta chains sequenced from a single sample in a study of cytomegalovirus exposure and HLA in healthy donors. The PCR employed 60 Vbeta primers together with 13 Jbeta primers. Only in-frame clones appear in the TCRdb table, and some are missing; sequencing was by immunoSEQ multiplex PCR. The sample shows tens of thousands of clones, around 80% of them seen only once. Sequencing used PBMCs. The receptors were gathered from a woman aged 40 to 50 in good health and CMV-seronegative.

The genes are TRBV30 and TRBJ2-3; D unresolved. Germline values: CDR1 GTSNPN, CDR2 SVGIG (reference sequence). V dropped 0 bases and J dropped 2 bases, with 9 bases sitting between them. The CDR3 covers 14 residues. CDR3 DNA: TGTGCCTGGAGTGTGGCCACCACCACAGATACGCAGTATTTT. Translating gives CAWSVATTTDTQYF. The whole variable domain, filled in from reference TRBV30 and TRBJ2-3, reads SQTIHQWPATLVQPVGSPLSLECTVEGTSNPNLYWYRQAAGRGLQLLFYSVGIGQISSEVPQNLSASRPQDRQFILSSKKLLLSDSGFYLCAWSVATTTDTQYFGPGTRLTVL.

The chain has TRBV10-3 and TRBJ2-5; D might be TRBD1 (5 bases). Germline V lookup: CDR1 ENHRY, CDR2 SYGVKD. The CDR3 covers 13 residues. V gave up 6 bases and J gave up 3 bases, with 11 bases separating them. The DNA for the CDR3 is TGTGCCATCAGCTATTCCAGGGAAGAGACCCAGTACTTC. Its protein is CAISYSREETQYF.

The chain links TRBV18 to TRBJ2-1, with 11 bases that match TRBD2. The CDR3 runs 15 residues. Germline V gives CDR1 KGHSH, CDR2 LQKENI. Unmatched junction bases numbered 4, after V lost 4 bases and J lost 5 bases. CDR3 in DNA: TGTGCCAGCTCACGCGGACTAGCGGGCGACAATGAGCAGTTCTTC. It is translated as CASSRGLAGDNEQFF.

To note about this clone: Other DNA sequences in this specimen translate into the identical CDR3. The CDR3 bases are TGTGCCAGCAGCTTAGTTTGGACACTACCCTACGAGCAGTACTTC. The encoded protein is CASSLVWTLPYEQYF. The V gene is TRBV7-9, the J gene TRBJ2-7, with D perhaps matching TRBD1 (5 bases). Germline V gene data show CDR1 as SEHNR and CDR2 as FQNEAQ (reference sequence). V was clipped by 1 base and J by 2 bases, with 12 bases between them. The CDR3 covers 15 residues.

The chain is built from TRBV7-3 and TRBJ1-1, with no clear D. Germline values: CDR1 SGHTA, CDR2 FQGTGA. The CDR3 has 13 amino acids. The V end was cut by 4 bases, the J end by 1 base, with 7 bases between. CDR3 sequence reads: CASSSGPNTEAFF. The CDR3 nucleotides read TGTGCCAGCAGCTCCGGTCCGAACACTGAAGCTTTCTTT.

The CDR3 spells CASSLPHRDRYEQYF. In nucleotides, the CDR3 is TGTGCCAGCAGCCTACCCCACCGGGATCGCTACGAGCAGTACTTC. The gene calls are TRBV7-9 and TRBJ2-7, with a possible D match to TRBD2 (5 bases). Germline assignment: CDR1 SEHNR and CDR2 FQNEAQ (reference sequence). This CDR3 is built from 15 residues. Between the trimmed V and J ends, which lost 5 bases and 3 bases, there was a span of 17 bases.

The J gene is TRBJ1-2, the V gene TRBV6-1; TRBD1 might be the D (5 bases). Trimming took off 6 bases at V and 5 bases at J, with 16 bases between the two ends. Germline V CDR1 and CDR2: MNHNS, SASEGT. CDR3 length: 14 residues. Here the CDR3 reads CASRDPGRVYGYTF. For the CDR3, the DNA is TGTGCCAGCAGGGACCCAGGGAGGGTTTATGGCTACACCTTC.

The V and J genes are TRBV7-2 and TRBJ2-1; TRBD2 agrees at 14 bases. The ends lost 3 bases at V and 6 bases at J; junction bases unmatched: 7. This CDR3 is built from 17 residues. Germline lookup yields CDR1 SGHTA and CDR2 FQGNSA. The CDR3 spells CASSFRLAGGKFNEQFF. CDR3 DNA sequence: TGTGCCAGCAGCTTTCGACTAGCGGGAGGGAAATTCAATGAGCAGTTCTTC. Variable domain in full (rest from reference TRBV7-2 and TRBJ2-1): GAGVSQSPSNKVTEKGKDVELRCDPISGHTALYWYRQSLGQGLEFLIYFQGNSAPDKSGLPSDRFSAERTGGSVSTLTIQRTQQEDSAVYLCASSFRLAGGKFNEQFFGPGTRLTVL.

The V and J genes are TRBV15 and TRBJ2-3, with a possible D match to TRBD2 (6 bases). Germline V gene sequence: CDR1 LNHNV, CDR2 YYDKDF (reference sequence). The CDR3 sequence is 14 residues long. V shed 5 bases and J shed 3 bases, with 12 bases lying between them. DNA of the CDR3: TGTGCCACCAGCTCATGGGACTTGACAGATACGCAGTATTTT. Translated, it gives CATSSWDLTDTQYF.

This clone was detected once. The chain couples TRBV5-4 to TRBJ2-7, with TRBD1 matching over 8 bases. The CDR3 runs to 15 residues. CDR1 is SGHNT, CDR2 YYREEE, per germline (reference sequence). V shed 4 bases, J shed 4 bases, and the junction held 10 bases outside the gene matches. The CDR3 here is CASSPRDRFPYEQYF. The CDR3 DNA is TGTGCCAGCAGCCCCCGGGACAGGTTCCCGTACGAGCAGTACTTC.

The V call is TRBV29-1, the J call TRBJ2-3; TRBD2 matches 13 bases. The germline gives CDR1 SQVTM, CDR2 ANQGSEA. This CDR3 contains 17 residues. V trimming: 2 bases; J trimming: 2 bases; junction bases outside the gene matches: 7. CDR3 coding DNA: TGCAGCGTTGAAAGGGAGACTAGCGGGAGGCCCACAGATACGCAGTATTTT. Its protein product is CSVERETSGRPTDTQYF.

The chain's CDR3 is CASSASDSDQPQHF. The CDR3 coding sequence is TGTGCCAGCAGCGCATCGGACAGCGATCAGCCCCAGCATTTT. This chain connects TRBV7-2 to TRBJ1-5; D might be TRBD1 (6 bases). Germline V CDR1 and CDR2: SGHTA, FQGNSA. The CDR3 totals 14 residues. Trimming stripped 5 bases from V and 5 bases from J, with 13 bases between.

The chain employs TRBV6-5 and TRBJ2-2, with TRBD1 as a possible D gene (7 bases). Germline loops: CDR1 MNHEY, CDR2 SVGAGI. The CDR3 extends over 14 amino acids. V gave up 5 bases and J gave up 7 bases, with 14 bases separating them. CDR3 amino acids: CASSTRQGGGELFF. The DNA of the CDR3 is TGTGCCAGCAGTACACGACAGGGAGGCGGGGAGCTGTTTTTT.